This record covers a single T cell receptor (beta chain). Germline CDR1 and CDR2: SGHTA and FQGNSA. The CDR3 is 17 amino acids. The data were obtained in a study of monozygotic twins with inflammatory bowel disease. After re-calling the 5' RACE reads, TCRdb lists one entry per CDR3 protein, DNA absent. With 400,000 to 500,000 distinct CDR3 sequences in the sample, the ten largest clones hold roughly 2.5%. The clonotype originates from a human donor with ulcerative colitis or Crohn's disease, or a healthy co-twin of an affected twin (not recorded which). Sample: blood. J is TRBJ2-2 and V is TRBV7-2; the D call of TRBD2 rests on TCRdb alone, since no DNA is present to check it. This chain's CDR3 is CASSLRLAGVIGGELFF. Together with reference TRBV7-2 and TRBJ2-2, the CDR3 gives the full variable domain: GAGVSQSPSNKVTEKGKDVELRCDPISGHTALYWYRQSLGQGLEFLIYFQGNSAPDKSGLPSDRFSAERTGGSVSTLTIQRTQQEDSAVYLCASSLRLAGVIGGELFFGEGSRLTVL.